This is a list of T cell receptor beta chains from one sample in a study of T cell repertoires in cytomegalovirus infection. TCRdb re-called the reads with MiXCR, one entry per CDR3 protein. The sample holds 250,000 or so distinct CDR3 sequences, around 12% seen once. Sequencing was performed on PBMCs. The receptors derive from a human donor in good health (CMV status not recorded). Some clones in this sample may be carry-over from other donors' samples. CDR3s include the opening cysteine and the closing phenylalanine or tryptophan. A D gene is named only where the DNA matches it firmly. Size is stated for part of the rows, as once, few or many counts, or as a class when the clone is expanded.

abundance	len	d_gene	v_gene	j_gene	CDR3nt	CDR3aa
.	13	.	TRBV29-1	TRBJ1-1	TGCAGCGTAAACAGGGAGTTGAACACTGAAGCTTTCTTT	CSVNRELNTEAFF
.	14	.	TRBV20-1	TRBJ2-7	TGCAGTGCTAGACCTCAGGGGAACTCCTACGAGCAGTACTTC	CSARPQGNSYEQYF
.	17	.	TRBV20-1	TRBJ1-4	TGCAGTGCTAGAGCGGCGTCTGCAGCGGCCTTAAATGAAAAACTGTTTTTT	CSARAASAAALNEKLFF
.	15	TRBD2	TRBV6-4	TRBJ2-1	TGTGCCAGCAGTCCTACTAGCGGGGGGCCCTCAGAGCAGTTCTTC	CASSPTSGGPSEQFF
many	14	.	TRBV2	TRBJ2-2	TGTGCCAGCAGTGGTACAGATAACACCGGGGAGCTGTTTTTT	CASSGTDNTGELFF
.	16	TRBD1	TRBV20-1	TRBJ2-7	TGCAGTGCTAGATCCAGAACAGGGGGCCCAACCCACGAGCAGTACTTC	CSARSRTGGPTHEQYF
.	15	.	TRBV5-1	TRBJ2-2	TGCGCCAGCAGCTTGGGGAGATCGAACACCGGGGAGCTGTTTTTT	CASSLGRSNTGELFF
.	14	TRBD1	TRBV12-3/TRBV12-4	TRBJ1-1	TGTGCCAGCAGCCCGACAGGGGGGCACACTGAAGCTTTCTTT	CASSPTGGHTEAFF
many	17	.	TRBV7-6	TRBJ2-1	TGTGCCAGCAGCTTACAAGCGGGTACGAGCTCCTACAATGAGCAGTTCTTC	CASSLQAGTSSYNEQFF
many	16	.	TRBV7-2	TRBJ2-7	TGTGCCAGCAGTCGTGGGCATTCGACAGTGCCCTACGAGCAGTACTTC	CASSRGHSTVPYEQYF
few	11	.	TRBV20-1	TRBJ2-1	TGCAGTGGGGCTAGGGCAAATGAGCAGTTCTTC	CSGARANEQFF
many	15	.	TRBV7-2	TRBJ2-1	TGTGCCAGCAGCACGGGCCTAGGGTCCTACAATGAGCAGTTCTTC	CASSTGLGSYNEQFF
many	12	.	TRBV29-1	TRBJ2-5	TGCAGCTCCCGAGAGGGGCCCGAGACCCAGTACTTC	CSSREGPETQYF
many	12	.	TRBV20-1	TRBJ2-3	TGCAGTGCTCCATTGGGGGCAGATACGCAGTATTTT	CSAPLGADTQYF
.	19	.	TRBV12-3/TRBV12-4	TRBJ1-6	TGTGCCAGCAGTACCCGGACCGGGACGGATGACTTCTATAATTCACCCCTCCACTTT	CASSTRTGTDDFYNSPLHF
many	14	TRBD2	TRBV11-1	TRBJ2-7	TGTGCCAGCAGCCGGCGGGGGAACCACTACGAGCAGTACTTC	CASSRRGNHYEQYF
many	11	TRBD2	TRBV20-1	TRBJ2-5	TGCAGTGGGCGGGGGTCAGAGACCCAGTACTTC	CSGRGSETQYF
.	18	.	TRBV12-3/TRBV12-4	TRBJ2-5	TGTGCCAGCAGTTTAGTCCTAATGTGGGGGGAACAACAAGAGACCCAGTACTTC	CASSLVLMWGEQQETQYF
many	14	.	TRBV10-3	TRBJ2-3	TGTGCCAGCCAGGCGGGACAAAGCACAGATACGCAGTATTTT	CASQAGQSTDTQYF
.	13	.	TRBV6-2/TRBV6-3	TRBJ2-1	TGTGCCAGCTCCGACCCAACCTACAATGAGCAGTTCTTC	CASSDPTYNEQFF
few	12	.	TRBV4-2	TRBJ2-1	TGTGCCAGCAGCCCTACATTGGATGAGCAGTTCTTC	CASSPTLDEQFF
many	16	.	TRBV7-2	TRBJ1-3	TGTGCCAGCAGCCGCGATCGGGGCCCGGGTGGAAACACCATATATTTT	CASSRDRGPGGNTIYF
many	14	TRBD1	TRBV7-8	TRBJ2-7	TGTGCCAGCAGCTCCGGGACAGGGATTTCAGAGCAGTACTTC	CASSSGTGISEQYF
many	15	TRBD1	TRBV7-2	TRBJ1-1	TGTGCCAGCAGCCCTCGGACAGGGGGCGGTCAGAGAGCTTTCTTT	CASSPRTGGGQRAFF